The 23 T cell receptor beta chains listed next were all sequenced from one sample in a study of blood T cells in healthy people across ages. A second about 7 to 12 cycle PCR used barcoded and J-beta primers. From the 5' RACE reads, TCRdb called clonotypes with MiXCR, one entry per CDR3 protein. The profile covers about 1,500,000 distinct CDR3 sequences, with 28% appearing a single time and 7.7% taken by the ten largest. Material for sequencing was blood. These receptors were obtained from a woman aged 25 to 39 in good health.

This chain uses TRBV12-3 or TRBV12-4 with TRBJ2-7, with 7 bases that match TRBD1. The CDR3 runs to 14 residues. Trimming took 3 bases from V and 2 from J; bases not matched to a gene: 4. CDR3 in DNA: TGTGCCAGCAGTTTGGGGACAGACACCTACGAGCAGTACTTC. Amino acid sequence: CASSLGTDTYEQYF.

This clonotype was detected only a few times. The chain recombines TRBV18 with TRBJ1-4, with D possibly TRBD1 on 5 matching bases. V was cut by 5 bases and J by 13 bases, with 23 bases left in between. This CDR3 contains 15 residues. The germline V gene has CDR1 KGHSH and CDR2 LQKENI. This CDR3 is CASSGDFKGPLRLFF. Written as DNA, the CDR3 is TGTGCCAGCTCAGGGGACTTCAAGGGCCCTCTCCGACTGTTTTTT.

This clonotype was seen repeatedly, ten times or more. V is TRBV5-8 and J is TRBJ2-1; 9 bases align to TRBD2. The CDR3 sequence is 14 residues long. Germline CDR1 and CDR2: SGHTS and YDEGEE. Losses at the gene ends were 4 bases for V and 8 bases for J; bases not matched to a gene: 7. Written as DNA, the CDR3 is TGTGCCAGCAGCCCGCTCTCTAGCGGGGATGAGCAGTTCTTC. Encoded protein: CASSPLSSGDEQFF.

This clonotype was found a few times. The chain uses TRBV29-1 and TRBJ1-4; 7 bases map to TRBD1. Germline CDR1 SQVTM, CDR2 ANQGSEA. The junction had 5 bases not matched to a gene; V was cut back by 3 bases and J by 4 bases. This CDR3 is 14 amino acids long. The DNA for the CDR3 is TGCAGCGTTGACTCGGGACAGCTTAATGAAAAACTGTTTTTT. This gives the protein CSVDSGQLNEKLFF.

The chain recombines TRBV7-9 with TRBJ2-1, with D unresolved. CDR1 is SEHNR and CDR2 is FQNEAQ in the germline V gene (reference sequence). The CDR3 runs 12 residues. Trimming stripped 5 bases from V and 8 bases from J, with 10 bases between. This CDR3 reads CASSASGHEQFF. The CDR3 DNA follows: TGTGCCAGCAGCGCTAGTGGTCATGAGCAGTTCTTC.

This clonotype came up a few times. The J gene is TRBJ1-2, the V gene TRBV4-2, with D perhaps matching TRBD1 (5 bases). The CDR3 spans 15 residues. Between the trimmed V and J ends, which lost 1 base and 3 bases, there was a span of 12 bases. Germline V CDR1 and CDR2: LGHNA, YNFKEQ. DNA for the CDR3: TGTGCCAGCAGCCAAGCGGGGGGGACCCACTATGGCTACACCTTC. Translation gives CASSQAGGTHYGYTF.

CDR3 DNA: TGCGCCAGCAGCTTGACCCTAGCAGGTTCCAACAATGAGCAGTTCTTC. Protein: CASSLTLAGSNNEQFF. The chain combines TRBV5-1 with TRBJ2-1, with TRBD2 as a possible D gene (5 bases). CDR1 is SGHRS, CDR2 YFSETQ, per germline. Trimming removed 1 base from V and 5 bases from J, with 16 bases in between. The CDR3 is 16 residues long.

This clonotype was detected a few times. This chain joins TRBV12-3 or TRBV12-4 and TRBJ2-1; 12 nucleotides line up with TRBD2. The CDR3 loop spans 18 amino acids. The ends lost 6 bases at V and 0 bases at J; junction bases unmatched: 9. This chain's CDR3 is CASRTGTSGWSSYNEQFF. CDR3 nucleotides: TGTGCCAGCAGGACCGGGACTAGCGGGTGGAGCTCCTACAATGAGCAGTTCTTC.

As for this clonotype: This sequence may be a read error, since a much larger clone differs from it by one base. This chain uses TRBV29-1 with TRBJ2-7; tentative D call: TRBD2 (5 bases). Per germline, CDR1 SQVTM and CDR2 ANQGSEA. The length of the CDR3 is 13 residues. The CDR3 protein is CSCRRPPQEIQYF. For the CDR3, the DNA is TGCAGTTGTAGGAGGCCGCCCCAAGAGATCCAGTACTTC.

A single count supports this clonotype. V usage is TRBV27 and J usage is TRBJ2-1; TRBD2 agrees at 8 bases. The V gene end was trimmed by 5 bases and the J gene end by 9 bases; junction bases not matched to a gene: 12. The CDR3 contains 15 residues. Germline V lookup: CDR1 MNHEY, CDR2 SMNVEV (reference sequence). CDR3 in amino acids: CASSPRVSGGFEQFF. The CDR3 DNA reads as TGTGCCAGCAGTCCAAGGGTGTCGGGAGGGTTTGAGCAGTTCTTC.

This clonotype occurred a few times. The DNA for the CDR3 is TGCAGCGTCCTACAGGGGGGCTACGAGCAGTACTTC. Encoded protein: CSVLQGGYEQYF. The chain has TRBV29-1 and TRBJ2-7; 8 nucleotides agree with TRBD1. The V and J ends lost 6 bases and 3 bases, in that order; junction bases with no gene match: 4. The CDR3 sequence is 12 residues long. Germline loops: CDR1 SQVTM, CDR2 ANQGSEA.

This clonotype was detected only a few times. CDR3 in amino acids: CASSSITGATEAFF. In DNA form, the CDR3 reads TGTGCCAGCAGTTCAATTACAGGGGCCACTGAAGCTTTCTTT. This chain uses TRBV11-2 with TRBJ1-1; TRBD1 matches at 7 bases. Trimming cost V 6 bases and J 4 bases; bases outside gene matches: 8. The CDR3 length is 14 residues. Looked up from germline, CDR1 is SGHAT and CDR2 is FQNNGV. The variable domain in full, completed from reference TRBV11-2 and TRBJ1-1, reads EAGVAQSPRYKIIEKRQSVAFWCNPISGHATLYWYQQILGQGPKLLIQFQNNGVVDDSQLPKDRFSAERLKGVDSTLKIQPAKLEDSAVYLCASSSITGATEAFFGQGTRLTVV.

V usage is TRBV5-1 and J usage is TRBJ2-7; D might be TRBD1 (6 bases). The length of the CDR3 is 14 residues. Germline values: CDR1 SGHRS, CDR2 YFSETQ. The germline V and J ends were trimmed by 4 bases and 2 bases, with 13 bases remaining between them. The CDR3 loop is CASSPDSPTYEQYF. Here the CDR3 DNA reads TGCGCCAGCAGCCCGGACAGCCCTACCTACGAGCAGTACTTC.

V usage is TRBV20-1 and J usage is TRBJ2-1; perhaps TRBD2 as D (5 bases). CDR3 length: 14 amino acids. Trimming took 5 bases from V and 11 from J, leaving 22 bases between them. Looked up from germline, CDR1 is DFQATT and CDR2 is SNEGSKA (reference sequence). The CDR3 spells CSAPNSVSGSKQFF. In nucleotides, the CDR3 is TGCAGTGCTCCTAATAGCGTGAGCGGTAGTAAGCAGTTCTTC.

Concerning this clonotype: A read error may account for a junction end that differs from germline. CDR3 DNA: TGTGCCAGCAGCCCGCAGACGGATACGAACTATGGCTACGCCTTC. It is translated as CASSPQTDTNYGYAF. The chain employs TRBV5-5 and TRBJ1-2; D uncertain. This CDR3 is built from 15 residues. Germline CDR1 and CDR2: SGHKS and YYEKEE (reference sequence).

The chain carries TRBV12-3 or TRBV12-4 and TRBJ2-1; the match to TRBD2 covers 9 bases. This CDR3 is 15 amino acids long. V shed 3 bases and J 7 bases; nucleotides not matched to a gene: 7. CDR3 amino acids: CASSLSAGGRNEQFF. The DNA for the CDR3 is TGTGCCAGCAGTTTGTCAGCGGGGGGTAGAAATGAGCAGTTCTTC.

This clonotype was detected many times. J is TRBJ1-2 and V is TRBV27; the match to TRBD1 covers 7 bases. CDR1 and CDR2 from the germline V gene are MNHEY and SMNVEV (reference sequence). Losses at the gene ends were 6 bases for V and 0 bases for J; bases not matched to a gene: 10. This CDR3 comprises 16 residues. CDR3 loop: CASSERQGSANYGYTF. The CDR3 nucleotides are TGTGCCAGCAGCGAGAGACAGGGCTCAGCTAACTATGGCTACACCTTC.

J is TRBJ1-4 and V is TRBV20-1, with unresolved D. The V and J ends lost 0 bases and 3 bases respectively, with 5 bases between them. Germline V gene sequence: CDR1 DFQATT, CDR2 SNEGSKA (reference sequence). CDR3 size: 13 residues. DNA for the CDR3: TGCAGTGCTAGAGAGGACCCTAATGAAAAACTGTTTTTT. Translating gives CSAREDPNEKLFF.

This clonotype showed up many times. The CDR3 is CASSLGTSLGGTEQYF. The CDR3, as DNA: TGCGCCAGCAGCTTAGGGACTTCGTTAGGAGGAACTGAGCAGTACTTC. This chain joins TRBV5-1 and TRBJ2-7, with a possible D match to TRBD2 (6 bases). V lost 2 bases, J lost 7 bases, and 22 bases lay in between. CDR1 is SGHRS, CDR2 YFSETQ, per germline. This CDR3 spans 16 amino acids. Using reference TRBV5-1 and TRBJ2-7 for the parts outside the CDR3, the full variable domain is KAGVTQTPRYLIKTRGQQVTLSCSPISGHRSVSWYQQTPGQGLQFLFEYFSETQRNKGNFPGRFSGRQFSNSRSEMNVSTLELGDSALYLCASSLGTSLGGTEQYFGPGTRLTVT.

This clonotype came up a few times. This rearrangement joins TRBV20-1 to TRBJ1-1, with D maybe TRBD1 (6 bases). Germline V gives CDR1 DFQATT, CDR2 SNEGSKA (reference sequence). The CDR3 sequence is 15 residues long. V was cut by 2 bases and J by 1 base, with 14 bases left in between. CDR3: CSARIRGAANTEAFF. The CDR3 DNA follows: TGCAGTGCTAGAATCCGGGGGGCAGCGAACACTGAAGCTTTCTTT.

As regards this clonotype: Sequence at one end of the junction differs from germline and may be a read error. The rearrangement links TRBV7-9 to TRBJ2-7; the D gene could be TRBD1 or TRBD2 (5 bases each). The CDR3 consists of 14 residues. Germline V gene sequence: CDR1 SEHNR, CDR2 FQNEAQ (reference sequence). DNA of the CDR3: TGTGCCAGCAGCTCAGGGACGAGCTCCTGCGAGCAGTACTTC. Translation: CASSSGTSSCEQYF. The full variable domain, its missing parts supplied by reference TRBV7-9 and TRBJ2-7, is DTGVSQNPRHKITKRGQNVTFRCDPISEHNRLYWYRQTLGQGPEFLTYFQNEAQLEKSRLLSDRFSAERPKGSFSTLEIQRTEQGDSAMYLCASSSGTSSCEQYFGPGTRLTVT.

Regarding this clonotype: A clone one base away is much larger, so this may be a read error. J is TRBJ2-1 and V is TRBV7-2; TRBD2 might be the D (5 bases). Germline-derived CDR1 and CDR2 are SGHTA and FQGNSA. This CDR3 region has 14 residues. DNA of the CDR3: TGTGCCAGCACCACCGTGAAGGAGGCTAATGGGCAGTTCTTC. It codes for CASTTVKEANGQFF.

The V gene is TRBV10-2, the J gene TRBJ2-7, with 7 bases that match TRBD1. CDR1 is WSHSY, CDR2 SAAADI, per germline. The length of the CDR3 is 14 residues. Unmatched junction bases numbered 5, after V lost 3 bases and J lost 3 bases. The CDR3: CASSDPGQRYEQYF. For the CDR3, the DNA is TGCGCCAGCAGTGATCCGGGACAGCGCTACGAGCAGTACTTC.